This TCR beta chain was found in a study of cytomegalovirus exposure and HLA in healthy donors (TCRdb year 2017). Concerning the study at large: In an earlier analysis of some 610 of the donors, 276 Gb of sequence data and 90 million to 120 million unique TCR beta sequences from roughly 190 million T cells were reported. An early release covering about 600 HLA-typed donors comprised about 300 gigabases of sequencing data and around 80 million unique TCR sequences. Among the roughly 430 genotyped donors, about 83% belonged to the genetic ancestry cluster associated with self-reported Caucasian donors. The aim of the study was to test whether cataloging public T cell receptors could identify signatures of past pathogen exposure. The T cell repertoires of under 700 subjects were profiled by immunosequencing and related to cytomegalovirus serostatus. In addition to the first cohort of several hundred subjects, a separate validation cohort of over 90 different subjects was used. High-throughput TCR immunosequencing, statistical association of individual TCRs with disease status, and machine learning were combined to predict cytomegalovirus infection status. A later analysis re-examined previously published TCR beta repertoires from just over 650 donors and added high-resolution HLA genotyping to investigate patterns of TCR occurrence. In the later analysis, no new phenotypic data were used to find candidate immune exposures; instead, reliance was placed on TCR beta sequences and their occurrence across donors. An earlier analysis of fewer than 700 of the donors applied high-throughput TCR beta sequencing to assess whether each TCR beta V gene segment acted as functional or pseudogenic. Alongside the repertoire data, information on donor age, sex, ethnicity and CMV serostatus was compiled. A later genetic analysis used genome-wide SNP genotypes for about 60% of the 666 donors, treating that subset as a discovery cohort. All discovery cohort repertoires had been generated on a single sequencing platform. HLA typing included class I and class II loci at four-digit resolution. Typing coverage varied by locus: 629-630 donors for A, B, C, DRB1 and DQB1; roughly 560 for DQA1; approximately 570 for DPA1; 450 to 480 for DPB1. About 5 DR-DQ haplotypes were handled as single units for association and clustering, since linkage in the cohort was strong. Among around 400 genotyped donors of the cohort, an average of roughly 240,000 unique TCR beta nucleotide sequences were sequenced per donor, roughly 20% of them non-productive. Study-level results and caveats: Strong co-occurrence of HLA alleles, especially DR and DQ, made assigning TCR associations to individual alleles difficult. A later analysis reported that several top co-occurrence clusters appeared linked to parvovirus B19, influenza, CMV and Epstein-Barr virus. A further reported finding was that TCR beta sequences accurately predicted the HLA-A and HLA-B alleles for most subjects in the first cohort. In a later analysis, over 15,000 TCR beta sequences were associated with specific HLA alleles at a false discovery rate of 0.05. Three of the identified cytomegalovirus-associated TCR beta chains were confirmed in vitro to be specific for cytomegalovirus antigens. A later genetic analysis associated a missense DCLRE1C variant with V-gene and J-gene trimming of TCR beta chains, and an independent cohort replicated the association. The authors suggested that the approach could potentially be extended to other disease states and immunological phenotypes. A later analysis found that HLA-associated TCR beta chains were more clonally expanded and had lower generation probabilities than equally common non-associated chains. For the cohort, immune exposure information was limited to CMV serostatus. The presence/absence analyses assumed that sequencing depth was roughly uniform across donors, and that assumption may not be true. Most CMV-associated TCR beta chains appeared to be HLA-restricted in a later analysis, and the HLA associations seemed to be driven largely by CMV exposure. A later genetic analysis reported fewer N-insertions in productive TCRs among donors in an Asian-associated ancestry cluster than the approximately 670-donor mean. An earlier analysis of several hundred of the donors showed that most TCR beta V segments appeared in productive rearrangements either about 87% or about 30% of the time, which broadly matched IMGT annotations. Most TCR sequences were seen in very few donors, while some public TCRs were found in many individuals. A cluster of highly shared sequence variants was judged likely to represent a technical artifact of the sequencing pipeline. Some 16 rarely observed V segments, including chromosome 9 orphons, were excluded from the earlier analysis of approximately 600 of the donors because counts were too low. Correlated functional status among segregating V segments might reflect linkage disequilibrium, but an unknown experimental factor could not be ruled out. A later analysis found that TCR association rates varied across HLA loci, with DRB1 alleles showing the most associated TCRs and HLA-C alleles the fewest. The classifier was reported to diagnose cytomegalovirus status with high specificity and sensitivity in both the original cohort and the validation cohort. Only TCR beta chains were sequenced in this cohort, and the absence of alpha or paired-chain data limited detectable features. Because HLA typing was unavailable for some donors at each locus, only the typed subset was used in association tests. Some IMGT-functional V segments, including TRBV6-2 and TRBV6-3, could not be told apart with the 87-base-pair reads, so those segments were excluded. The study listed 150 to 200 TCR beta chains as associated with cytomegalovirus.

The CDR3 starts with the cysteine, ends with the phenylalanine, and has 17 residues. CDR3 DNA only is kept here, 51 bases in frame from base 1. The germline V and J ends show losses of 6 bases and 5 bases respectively, and no gene match explains 13 bases of the junction. CDR1 and CDR2 (ENHRY, SYGVKD) derive from the germline V gene. About this clone: Its antigen has not been determined. Per-base qualities were not stored, and no clone one base away is much larger.

Receptor libraries were prepared by the immunoSEQ multiplex PCR assay. For the multiplex PCR, a mixture combining 60 forward primers for TCR Vbeta segments and 13 reverse primers for TCR Jbeta segments was used. The CDR3 region of rearranged TCR beta genes was amplified from genomic DNA with a multiplex PCR assay. Amplified TCR beta libraries were sequenced as 87-base-pair reads on the Illumina HiSeq System. As for the authors' bioinformatics: In a later analysis, 77 million or so unique TCR beta chains were counted across the 666 repertoires, and about 9.9 million of these chains were shared by at least two donors. Raw reads were error-corrected and collapsed into unique sequences by a nearest-neighbor algorithm in which closely related sequences were merged to remove PCR and sequencing errors. Alignment of CDR3 sequences to IMGT reference sequences was used to assign V, D and J gene segments. For a sequence to be retained, a match of at least six nucleotides to both a V gene segment and a J gene segment was required. A rearrangement counted as productive if the CDR3 had no stop codons and remained in frame with V and J, and every other rearrangement counted as non-productive. Following IMGT convention, CDR3 was defined as the stretch from the second conserved V-encoded cysteine up to the conserved J-encoded phenylalanine. The earlier analysis of about 620 of the donors excluded sequences that lacked an unambiguous match to a single V gene segment. In an earlier analysis of several hundred of the donors, V segments were called functional above 56.7% productive rearrangements and were called segregating when the between-donor standard deviation exceeded 5%. To diagnose cytomegalovirus status from the catalog of TCR beta chain sequences, a statistical classification framework was built. In a later analysis, V and J genes were assigned by comparing TCR nucleotide sequences against IMGT/GENE-DB human TR gene sequences. In a later analysis, CDR3 sequences and most-parsimonious VDJ recombination scenarios were assigned using the TCRdist pipeline. In a later analysis, every TCR beta chain was defined by the combination of its CDR3 amino acid sequence and its V-gene family, and reads without a unique V-gene family were dropped. As a way to deal with suspected cross-contamination and a sequencing artifact, a later analysis dropped hundreds of nucleotide sequences that were highly shared and had low generation probability. In a later analysis, a clonal expansion index was calculated for each public chain from normalized within-repertoire ranks of inferred template counts. A later analysis computed generation probabilities with a VDJ recombination model fitted to out-of-frame rearrangements, and checked the results against IGoR. In a later analysis, TCR-TCR, TCR-HLA and TCR-CMV co-occurrence was scored with hypergeometric tests, and a repertoire-size bias correction was applied to TCR pairs. To estimate false discovery rates, a later analysis permuted the HLA or CMV assignments 20 times. In a later analysis, co-occurring TCRs were grouped using DBSCAN, and TCRdist sequence similarity was added for clustering within HLA-allele-positive subsets. Repertoires with fewer than 30,000 or more than 120,000 public chains, plus five repertoires with anomalous nucleotide sharing, were excluded from co-occurrence clustering. TCRdb's version of the immuneACCESS table is confined to in-frame rearrangements and falls short of the full clone set. An unresolved V gene accounts for under half of the shortfall where checked; the remainder is of unknown origin. From that table come the V and J calls and clone size; the DNA was used to work out D and trimming. Present in this sample are more than 80,000 clones, 86% of which were seen just once. The ten biggest clones cover 9.2% of the sample.

The cohort was made up of roughly 670 healthy bone marrow donors. All cohort members were sampled while nominally healthy, although unrecorded immune exposures were likely present. The donor tested CMV seropositive, placing the donor among the 290 or so seropositive members of the cohort. A peripheral blood sample was provided by each donor, and peripheral blood mononuclear cells were used for TCR beta sequencing. The Qiagen DNeasy Blood Extraction Kit was used to extract genomic DNA from the blood cell samples. This chain is built from TRBV10-3 and TRBJ1-6, and 7 bases in between align with TRBD1. The material sequenced was PBMCs. The TCR was taken from a young man in good health and CMV-seropositive. For the CDR3, the sequence is CAISSSDRAWDNSPLHF. The DNA reads as follows: TGTGCCATCAGCTCTTCAGACAGGGCGTGGGATAATTCACCCCTCCACTTT.